One and the same sample provided the 18 T cell receptor beta chains below, sequenced in a study of regulatory T cells in long-lasting Graves disease. With iRepertoire HTBI primers and Arm-PCR of CDR3 regions, TCR beta libraries were built. TCRdb redid the calling of the multiplex PCR reads with MiXCR, one entry per CDR3 protein. The data hold roughly 560,000 distinct CDR3 sequences, with around 13% observed a single time. Time point defined: newly diagnosed GD, antithyroid drugs for less than 3 months. RNA extracted from PBMCs served as the sequencing template. This sample was also put to use in a study of T cells in Graves' hyperthyroidism and ophthalmopathy.

Sequencing used peripheral blood mononuclear cells (PBMCs), obtained at new diagnosis, from a patient treated with antithyroid drugs. These receptors were collected from a woman under 40 with Graves disease.

The V call is TRBV20-1, the J call TRBJ2-5, with 7 positions matching TRBD1. The CDR3 runs to 13 residues. V was pared by 4 bases and J by 1 base, with 3 bases of the junction left unmatched. The germline V gene has CDR1 DFQATT and CDR2 SNEGSKA (reference sequence). CDR3 protein: CSAKQGSQETQYF. CDR3 in DNA: TGCAGTGCTAAACAGGGGTCCCAAGAGACCCAGTACTTC.

This clonotype was observed at least ten times. The gene calls are TRBV14 and TRBJ2-7; 9 nucleotides agree with TRBD2. Per germline, CDR1 SGHDN and CDR2 FVKESK. V dropped 6 bases and J dropped 7; count of bases not matched to a gene: 16. The CDR3 covers 16 residues. Here the CDR3 reads CASSLRSIAGVREQYF. The DNA for the CDR3 is TGTGCCAGCAGTCTCCGCTCCATAGCGGGAGTACGGGAGCAGTACTTC.

The sample holds many counts of this clonotype. V is TRBV27 and J is TRBJ2-5, with D perhaps matching TRBD2 (6 bases). The J call may be faulty, since TRBJ2-7 better matches the DNA end. The V gene's germline CDR1 is MNHEY and CDR2 SMNVEV (reference sequence). The CDR3 totals 16 residues. The CDR3 protein is CASSFSSGQFSYEQYF. In DNA form, the CDR3 reads TGTGCCAGCAGTTTTTCCAGCGGGCAGTTCTCCTACGAGCAGTACTTC.

This clonotype was found a few times. The rearrangement links TRBV6-1 to TRBJ1-4, with D possibly being TRBD1 (5 bases). CDR3 length: 15 amino acids. Trimming removed 5 bases at V and 3 bases at J, with 13 bases between. Germline loops: CDR1 MNHNS, CDR2 SASEGT. The CDR3 DNA follows: TGTGCCAGCAGTCCCCGAAGGGGTCCTAATGAAAAACTGTTTTTT. This sequence encodes CASSPRRGPNEKLFF.

This clonotype was counted ten times or more. The gene calls are TRBV6-1 and TRBJ1-2, with TRBD1 identical over 7 bases. The CDR3 loop spans 16 amino acids. CDR1 and CDR2 (germline): MNHNS, SASEGT. The V gene end was trimmed by 8 bases and the J gene end by 5 bases; junction bases not matched to a gene: 17. The CDR3 spells CASSQGTGTDSYGYTF. The CDR3 DNA follows: TGTGCCAGCTCCCAGGGGACCGGGACAGATTCTTATGGCTACACCTTC.

This clonotype was observed a few times. The chain links TRBV9 to TRBJ1-1; D not certain. The CDR3 spans 15 residues. Trimming cost V 2 bases and J 0 bases, with 11 bases left between them. Germline CDR1 SGDLS, CDR2 YYNGEE. The CDR3 is CASSVGGRLNTEAFF. Written as DNA, the CDR3 is TGTGCCAGCAGCGTGGGTGGGCGGTTGAACACTGAAGCTTTCTTT.

The chain combines TRBV5-1 with TRBJ2-7; 8 nucleotides line up with TRBD2. The CDR3 contains 14 residues. Germline CDR1 reads SGHRS; CDR2 reads YFSETQ. The V gene end was trimmed by 1 base and the J gene end by 7 bases; junction bases not matched to a gene: 7. CDR3 in amino acids: CASSLTGGPWEQYF. CDR3 nucleotide sequence: TGCGCCAGCAGCTTGACGGGAGGGCCGTGGGAGCAGTACTTC. The complete variable domain, with remaining parts taken from reference TRBV5-1 and TRBJ2-7, reads KAGVTQTPRYLIKTRGQQVTLSCSPISGHRSVSWYQQTPGQGLQFLFEYFSETQRNKGNFPGRFSGRQFSNSRSEMNVSTLELGDSALYLCASSLTGGPWEQYFGPGTRLTVT.

This clonotype has a count of ten or more. The chain combines TRBV18 with TRBJ2-7; D unclear. The V gene's germline CDR1 is KGHSH and CDR2 LQKENI. The CDR3 totals 14 residues. The V end was cut by 3 bases, the J end by 2 bases, with 11 bases between. The CDR3 coding sequence is TGTGCCAGCTCACCCGCCGACGGAACCTACGAGCAGTACTTC. It specifies CASSPADGTYEQYF.

Remarks on this clonotype: It may be a read error: a sequence one base away is much more abundant. V is TRBV6-1 and J is TRBJ2-7; TRBD2 might be the D (5 bases). Per germline, CDR1 MNHNS and CDR2 SASEGT. This CDR3 is built from 15 residues. V lost 4 bases and J 5 bases, leaving 18 bases between the germline ends. The CDR3 DNA reads TGTGCCAGCAGTGGGAGTCCGGGAAATGGCCACGAGCAGTACTTC. This sequence encodes CASSGSPGNGHEQYF.

In this sample, this clonotype turned up many times. The genes are TRBV11-2 and TRBJ2-5; D assignment may be TRBD1 or TRBD2 (5 bases each). This CDR3 region has 14 residues. V gave up 4 bases and J gave up 4 bases, with 13 bases separating them. Germline V gene lookup returns CDR1 SGHAT and CDR2 FQNNGV. The CDR3 nucleotides read TGTGCCAGCAGCTCCGTACGGGGCTCAGAGACCCAGTACTTC. It codes for CASSSVRGSETQYF.

This clonotype was observed at least ten times. V and J are TRBV11-2 and TRBJ2-7, with TRBD2 matching over 14 bases. V gave up 5 bases and J gave up 5 bases; unmatched junction bases: 8. Germline lookup yields CDR1 SGHAT and CDR2 FQNNGV. The CDR3 spans 16 residues. CDR3 DNA: TGTGCCAGCAGCCTGGGACTAGCGGGAGCGGTGCACGAGCAGTACTTC. It translates to CASSLGLAGAVHEQYF.

This clonotype has ten or more counts. V is TRBV6-1 and J is TRBJ1-2; TRBD1 aligns across 9 bases. V trimming: 6 bases; J trimming: 5 bases; junction bases outside the gene matches: 7. Germline CDR1 is MNHNS and CDR2 is SASEGT. The CDR3 extends over 14 amino acids. The CDR3 sequence is CASSLGQGVYGYTF. CDR3 nucleotide sequence: TGTGCCAGCAGCCTGGGACAGGGAGTTTATGGCTACACCTTC.

Concerning this clonotype itself: Possible read error: a much larger clone is one base away. A read error is likely, as this CDR3 ends without the conserved phenylalanine or tryptophan. The genes are TRBV7-2 and TRBJ1-2; no definite D call. Germline-derived CDR1 and CDR2 are SGHTA and FQGNSA. The CDR3 has 16 residues. V lost 5 bases to trimming and J lost 5 bases, with 21 bases between them. The CDR3 spells CASSLALRTSQYGYTL. The CDR3 coding sequence is TGTGCCAGCAGCCTTGCATTGAGAACTTCACAGTATGGCTACACCTTG.

A few counts support this clonotype. This chain uses TRBV3-1 with TRBJ2-3; D unclear. Germline loops: CDR1 LGHDT, CDR2 YNNKEL (reference sequence). V lost 1 base, J lost 0 bases, and 14 bases lay in between. The CDR3 has 17 amino acids. The CDR3: CASSQVSRSTSTDTQYF. For the CDR3, the DNA is TGTGCCAGCAGCCAAGTCTCGAGGTCCACTAGCACAGATACGCAGTATTTT.

This clonotype occurred many times. The chain has TRBV27 and TRBJ1-5; no firm D call. The CDR3 is 14 amino acids. Per the germline V gene, CDR1 is MNHEY and CDR2 is SMNVEV (reference sequence). The V end was cut by 0 bases, the J end by 5 bases, with 8 bases between. Here the CDR3 reads CASSLSNSDQPQHF. DNA for the CDR3: TGTGCCAGCAGTTTATCGAACAGCGATCAGCCCCAGCATTTT.

As regards this clonotype: The likely explanation is a read error, given a far larger clone one base away. This chain links TRBV10-3 with TRBJ2-1; 7 nucleotides line up with TRBD2. CDR1 is ENHRY, CDR2 SYGVKD, per germline. The CDR3 totals 16 residues. J lost 10 bases, V lost 9 bases, and 21 bases had no gene match. CDR3 region: CAILHQRTRETYEQFF. The CDR3 DNA follows: TGTGCCATTCTACACCAACGGACTAGAGAGACCTACGAGCAGTTCTTC.

This clonotype was seen at least ten times. This chain uses TRBV2 with TRBJ1-1; TRBD1 aligns across 10 bases. The V segment lost 5 bases and the J segment 3 bases; nucleotides outside the gene matches: 6. Germline V gene sequence: CDR1 SNHLY, CDR2 FYNNEI. The CDR3 spans 15 residues. In DNA form, the CDR3 reads TGTGCCAGCAGTAACGACAGGGGGCTCGACACTGAAGCTTTCTTT. Protein sequence: CASSNDRGLDTEAFF. Looking up the rest from reference TRBV2 and TRBJ1-1 gives the full variable domain: EPEVTQTPSHQVTQMGQEVILRCVPISNHLYFYWYRQILGQKVEFLVSFYNNEISEKSEIFDDQFSVERPDGSNFTLKIRSTKLEDSAMYFCASSNDRGLDTEAFFGQGTRLTVV.

The table lists this clonotype with a few counts. The chain combines TRBV10-2 with TRBJ2-3; D ambiguous. The germline V gene encodes CDR1 WSHSY and CDR2 SAAADI. Trimming removed 4 bases at V and 7 bases at J, with 6 bases between. The CDR3 is 11 amino acids. DNA of the CDR3: TGCGCCAGCAGTGCGAGTTATACGCAGTATTTT. Protein: CASSASYTQYF.